This T cell receptor (beta chain) originates from a study of cytomegalovirus exposure and HLA in healthy donors (dated by TCRdb to about 2017). About the full investigation: An earlier analysis of around 600 of the donors reported approximately 270 Gb of sequence data and around 110 million unique TCR beta sequences from around 200 million T cells. Approximately 300 gigabases of sequencing data and around 88 million unique TCR sequences made up an early release that covered several hundred HLA-typed donors. The genetic ancestry cluster associated with self-reported Caucasian donors included approximately 85% of the roughly 360 genotyped donors. The study aimed to test whether signatures of past pathogen exposure could be identified by cataloging public T cell receptors. The study profiled the T cell repertoires of approximately 700 subjects by immunosequencing and related them to cytomegalovirus serostatus. Along with the approximately 670-subject first cohort, a separate validation cohort of over 90 different subjects was used. High-throughput TCR immunosequencing, statistical association of individual TCRs with disease status, and machine learning were combined to predict cytomegalovirus infection status. To study patterns of TCR occurrence, a later analysis re-analyzed previously published TCR beta repertoires from 666 donors and added high-resolution HLA genotyping. The later analysis used no new phenotypic data to find candidate immune exposures, relying instead on TCR beta sequences and their occurrence across donors. An earlier analysis of approximately 630 of the donors applied high-throughput TCR beta sequencing to assess whether each TCR beta V gene segment acted as functional or pseudogenic. Donor age, sex, ethnicity and CMV serostatus were compiled alongside the repertoire data. A later genetic analysis took genome-wide SNP genotypes for about 65% of the 666 donors and used that subset as a discovery cohort. All discovery cohort repertoires had been generated on a single sequencing platform. Class I and class II HLA loci were covered by the typing at four-digit resolution. The number of typed donors differed by locus: roughly 620-640 for A, B, C, DRB1 and DQB1; some 500 for DQA1; approximately 600 for DPA1; and 450 to 480 for DPB1. Five DR-DQ haplotypes were handled as single units for association and clustering, since linkage in the cohort was strong. Among about 400 genotyped donors of the cohort, an average of roughly 230,000 unique TCR beta nucleotide sequences was sequenced per donor, of which roughly 18% were non-productive.

The research as a whole found: In a later analysis, HLA-associated TCR beta chains showed more clonal expansion and lower generation probabilities than non-associated chains that were equally common. According to a later analysis, TCR association rates differed among HLA loci, with DRB1 alleles showing the most associated TCRs and HLA-C alleles showing the fewest. The presence/absence analyses assumed that sequencing depth was roughly uniform across donors, and that assumption may not be true. Correlated functional status among segregating V segments might reflect linkage disequilibrium, but an unknown experimental factor could not be ruled out. The authors suggested that the approach could potentially be generalized to other disease states and immunological phenotypes. A further reported finding was that TCR beta sequences accurately predicted the HLA-A and HLA-B alleles for most subjects in the first cohort. Some IMGT-functional V segments, including TRBV6-2 and TRBV6-3, could not be told apart with the 87-base-pair reads, so those segments were excluded. Immune exposure information for the cohort was limited to CMV serostatus. A later analysis found that most CMV-associated TCR beta chains appeared HLA-restricted, with HLA associations seemingly driven largely by CMV exposure. The sequencing pipeline was judged likely to have produced a cluster of highly shared sequence variants as a technical artifact. In this cohort, only TCR beta chains were sequenced, and detectable features were limited by the absence of alpha or paired-chain data. Compared with the roughly 670-donor mean, donors in an Asian-associated ancestry cluster had fewer N-insertions in productive TCRs, according to a later genetic analysis. In an earlier analysis of 500 to 650 of the donors, most TCR beta V segments appeared in productive rearrangements about 87% or about 30% of the time, broadly matching IMGT annotations. HLA typing was unavailable for some donors at each locus, so association tests used only the typed subset. Over 15 rarely observed V segments, including chromosome 9 orphons, were excluded from the earlier analysis of a few hundred of the donors because counts were too low. An association between a missense DCLRE1C variant and V-gene and J-gene trimming of TCR beta chains was found in a later genetic analysis and replicated in an independent cohort. The classifier was reported to diagnose cytomegalovirus status with high specificity and sensitivity in both the original and validation cohorts. At a false discovery rate of 0.05, a later analysis linked about 16,000 TCR beta sequences to specific HLA alleles. Across donors, most TCR sequences were observed very rarely, whereas some public TCRs were present in many individuals. Strong co-occurrence of HLA alleles, especially DR and DQ, made assigning TCR associations to individual alleles difficult. A few of the identified cytomegalovirus-associated TCR beta chains were confirmed in vitro to be specific for cytomegalovirus antigens. A total of 150 to 200 TCR beta chains were listed by the study as associated with cytomegalovirus. Several of the top co-occurrence clusters appeared to be linked to parvovirus B19, influenza, CMV and Epstein-Barr virus, according to a later analysis.

In total, approximately 700 healthy bone marrow donors made up the cohort. At the time of sampling, every cohort member was nominally healthy, though immune exposures that went unrecorded were likely present. The donor was CMV seronegative and was included in the group of a few hundred seronegative cohort members. A peripheral blood sample was provided by each donor, and peripheral blood mononuclear cells were used for TCR beta sequencing. Genomic DNA was extracted from the blood cell samples with the Qiagen DNeasy Blood Extraction Kit. Concerning this clone itself: Its specific antigen is unknown. Per-nucleotide qualities are absent, and no much larger clonotype sits a single base away.

Preparation of the library involved the immunoSEQ multiplex PCR assay. A mixture of 60 forward primers for TCR Vbeta segments and 13 reverse primers for TCR Jbeta segments was used in the multiplex PCR. The CDR3 region of rearranged TCR beta genes was amplified from genomic DNA with a multiplex PCR assay. Amplified TCR beta libraries were sequenced as 87-base-pair reads on the Illumina HiSeq System. From the authors' description of their analysis: Across the roughly 670 repertoires, a later analysis counted approximately 75 million unique TCR beta chains, roughly 11 million of which were shared by at least two donors. To remove PCR and sequencing errors, raw reads were error-corrected and collapsed into unique sequences using a nearest-neighbor algorithm that merged closely related sequences. Alignment of CDR3 sequences to IMGT reference sequences was used to assign V, D and J gene segments. Each retained sequence needed at least a six-nucleotide match to both a V gene segment and a J gene segment. Rearrangements were called productive when the CDR3 lacked stop codons and stayed in frame with V and J; all others were non-productive. Following IMGT convention, CDR3 was defined as the stretch from the second conserved V-encoded cysteine to the conserved J-encoded phenylalanine. The earlier analysis of about 610 of the donors excluded sequences that lacked an unambiguous match to a single V gene segment. In an earlier analysis of 450 to 700 of the donors, V segments were called functional above 56.7% productive rearrangements and were called segregating when the between-donor standard deviation exceeded 5%. A statistical classification framework was built for diagnosing cytomegalovirus status from the catalog of TCR beta chain sequences. V and J gene assignment, in a later analysis, came from comparing TCR nucleotide sequences with IMGT/GENE-DB human TR gene sequences. In a later analysis, CDR3 sequences and most-parsimonious VDJ recombination scenarios were assigned using the TCRdist pipeline. In a later analysis, each TCR beta chain was defined by its CDR3 amino acid sequence together with its V-gene family, and reads without a unique V-gene family were excluded. To address suspected cross-contamination and a sequencing artifact, a later analysis removed a few hundred highly shared, low-generation-probability nucleotide sequences. In a later analysis, a clonal expansion index for each public chain was calculated from normalized within-repertoire ranks of inferred template counts. Generation probabilities in a later analysis came from a VDJ recombination model fitted to out-of-frame rearrangements, and those results were checked against IGoR. In a later analysis, TCR-TCR, TCR-HLA and TCR-CMV co-occurrence was scored with hypergeometric tests, and a repertoire-size bias correction was applied to TCR pairs. In a later analysis, false discovery rates were estimated by permuting HLA or CMV assignments 20 times. A later analysis grouped co-occurring TCRs with DBSCAN, adding TCRdist sequence similarity when clustering within HLA-allele-positive subsets. Repertoires with fewer than 30,000 or more than 120,000 public chains were left out of co-occurrence clustering, as were several repertoires with anomalous nucleotide sharing. The clones in this table, taken by TCRdb from immuneACCESS, are in-frame only. Not every clone is retained; where verified, under half of the shortfall comes from an unresolved V gene, and the cause of the rest is unknown. The V and J calls and the clone size are those of that table, but D and trimming were determined from the DNA. Within this sample are under 200,000 clones, with roughly 73% of them counted one time only. Clones ranked in the top ten supply less than 5.5% of the sample.

CDR1 and CDR2, per the germline V gene, are MDHEN and SYDVKM. The CDR3 spans 13 residues, from the cysteine through the phenylalanine. The DNA shown is the 39-base CDR3, in frame from base 1. The trim is 7 bases for V and 1 base for J, with a gap of 10 bases between the germline ends. The rearrangement combines TRBV28 with TRBJ1-1, with the identity of the D gene unclear. The TCR sequence derives from a male donor in good health and CMV-seronegative. Input material: PBMCs. The nucleotide sequence is given as TGTGCCAGCACCTCTTTCAGGAACACTGAAGCTTTCTTT. Its protein is CASTSFRNTEAFF.